Presented here are 22 T cell receptor beta chains from one specimen sequenced in a study of cytomegalovirus exposure and HLA in healthy donors (dated by TCRdb to about 2017). The library came from the immunoSEQ multiplex PCR assay. For the multiplex PCR, a mixture combining 60 forward primers for TCR Vbeta segments and 13 reverse primers for TCR Jbeta segments was used. The table comes from immuneACCESS by way of TCRdb, which keeps in-frame sequences with V and J called. Part of the clones is missing from these tables; in studies checked, under half for an unresolved V gene and the rest for unknown reasons. The sample table contains some 270,000 clones; only one count was recorded for 80% of them. The biggest ten clones account for 0.3% to 0.35% of the sample. Sequencing input: PBMCs. Every receptor here comes from a girl aged 2-10 years in good health and CMV-seronegative.

The genes are TRBV2 and TRBJ2-7; TRBD2 is a possible D gene (5 bases). The germline gives CDR1 SNHLY, CDR2 FYNNEI. This CDR3 comprises 12 residues. Deletions cut 4 bases from V and 6 bases from J, with 10 bases between. In DNA, the CDR3 is TGTGCCAGCAGTGTGGCCGAGGGCGAGCAGTACTTC. This codes for CASSVAEGEQYF.

As to this clone: Given the absence of the conserved phenylalanine or tryptophan at the CDR3 end, a read error is likely. It is unclear where the CDR3 begins or ends on the DNA, so no DNA is shown, and the CDR3 is as TCRdb lists it. The chain joins TRBV20-1 to TRBJ1-1. The CDR3 is made up of 8 amino acids, end residues included. CDR1 is DFQATT, CDR2 SNEGSKA, per germline (reference sequence). This CDR3 reads CSPSRPAG.

In its sample, this clone was seen once. This chain links TRBV19 with TRBJ1-1, with D maybe TRBD1 (6 bases). In germline, CDR1 is LNHDA, CDR2 SQIVND (reference sequence). The V end lost 0 bases, the J end lost 10 bases, and 12 bases lay between the germline ends. This CDR3 spans 13 amino acids. Here the CDR3 DNA reads TGTGCCAGTAGTATAGAGGTGGGGGCCCTAGCTTTCTTT. It specifies CASSIEVGALAFF.

This clone was picked up a small number of times. The chain couples TRBV9 to TRBJ1-1; D gene uncertain. Germline V gene sequence: CDR1 SGDLS, CDR2 YYNGEE. Between the trimmed V and J ends, which lost 0 bases and 4 bases, there was a span of 19 bases. The length of the CDR3 is 17 residues. CDR3 DNA sequence: TGTGCCAGCAGCGTAGGGGTCGGTACGGGGAGGGTCACTGAAGCTTTCTTT. This codes for CASSVGVGTGRVTEAFF.

The chain uses TRBV28 and TRBJ1-2, with 11 bases lining up with TRBD1. CDR1 and CDR2 from the germline V gene are MDHEN and SYDVKM. The CDR3 is 13 residues long. The V gene end was trimmed by 6 bases and the J gene end by 4 bases; junction bases not matched to a gene: 1. The CDR3 loop is CASRGQGAYGYTF. The CDR3 bases are TGTGCCAGCAGAGGACAGGGGGCCTATGGCTACACCTTC.

The chain uses TRBV5-1 and TRBJ2-1; 11 bases match TRBD1. The CDR3 totals 15 residues. Germline V gene data show CDR1 as SGHRS and CDR2 as YFSETQ. V was clipped by 3 bases and J by 4 bases; unmatched bases: 3. Here the CDR3 reads CASSSGTGGYNEQFF. Written as DNA, the CDR3 is TGCGCCAGCAGCTCTGGGACAGGGGGGTACAATGAGCAGTTCTTC. The full variable domain, completed using reference TRBV5-1 and TRBJ2-1, is KAGVTQTPRYLIKTRGQQVTLSCSPISGHRSVSWYQQTPGQGLQFLFEYFSETQRNKGNFPGRFSGRQFSNSRSEMNVSTLELGDSALYLCASSSGTGGYNEQFFGPGTRLTVL.

The chain employs TRBV19 and TRBJ1-5; a possible D gene is TRBD1 (6 bases). The length of the CDR3 is 15 residues. The germline gives CDR1 LNHDA, CDR2 SQIVND (reference sequence). V shed 7 bases and J shed 6 bases, with 19 bases lying between them. The CDR3 bases are TGTGCCAGTACTACCGTGGGACAACAATTTCAGCCCCAGCATTTT. Residues: CASTTVGQQFQPQHF.

This clone was seen just once. The chain joins TRBV7-3 to TRBJ2-1; 14 nucleotides line up with TRBD2. V lost 2 bases and J lost 6; bases outside the gene matches: 6. Per germline, CDR1 SGHTA and CDR2 FQGTGA. The CDR3 length is 17 residues. The CDR3 nucleotides are TGTGCCAGCAGCTTACCCGAGACTAGCGGGGGGGGCAATGAGCAGTTCTTC. It translates to CASSLPETSGGGNEQFF.

This clone has more than one count but fewer than ten. The rearrangement uses TRBV28 and TRBJ2-7; 9 positions agree with TRBD2. The length of the CDR3 is 15 residues. V was clipped by 6 bases and J by 4 bases; unmatched bases: 10. Germline values: CDR1 MDHEN, CDR2 SYDVKM. CDR3 region: CASSFPGGRAYEQYF. The CDR3 bases are TGTGCCAGCAGCTTTCCCGGCGGGAGGGCTTACGAGCAGTACTTC.

This clone was observed a handful of times. The chain has TRBV29-1 and TRBJ1-1; TRBD1 is a possible D gene (6 bases). The CDR3 length is 11 residues. V was pared by 5 bases and J by 10 bases, with 14 bases between. Germline CDR1 and CDR2: SQVTM and ANQGSEA. CDR3 amino acids: CSVSAPRGAFF. DNA for the CDR3: TGCAGCGTTTCAGCCCCCAGGGGAGCTTTCTTT.

This chain joins TRBV11-1 and TRBJ1-1; D uncertain. Germline loops: CDR1 SGHAT, CDR2 FQDESV (reference sequence). The CDR3 extends over 14 amino acids. Trimming took 5 bases from V and 1 from J, leaving 11 bases between them. The CDR3 loop is CASSVSQENTEAFF. CDR3 DNA sequence: TGTGCCAGCAGCGTTAGTCAGGAGAACACTGAAGCTTTCTTT. Full variable domain (rest looked up from reference TRBV11-1 and TRBJ1-1): EAEVAQSPRYKITEKSQAVAFWCDPISGHATLYWYRQILGQGPELLVQFQDESVVDDSQLPKDRFSAERLKGVDSTLKIQPAELGDSAMYLCASSVSQENTEAFFGQGTRLTVV.

This clone was seen more than once but under ten times. V and J are TRBV14 and TRBJ2-5; D might be TRBD1 (6 bases). This CDR3 comprises 13 residues. The ends were cut back, 0 bases at V and 11 bases at J, with 13 bases in the middle. Per germline, CDR1 SGHDN and CDR2 FVKESK. The CDR3, as DNA: TGTGCCAGCAGCCAAGAGCAGGGGAACGTGCAGTACTTC. It yields the protein CASSQEQGNVQYF.

In its sample, this clone was seen once. The chain employs TRBV7-3 and TRBJ1-2; no firm D call. Per germline, CDR1 SGHTA and CDR2 FQGTGA. The CDR3 is 14 amino acids. Trimming removed 4 bases at V and 1 base at J, with 10 bases between. CDR3 DNA: TGTGCCAGCAGCTCCTCCGGGAATAACTATGGCTACACCTTC. This encodes CASSSSGNNYGYTF.

The V gene is TRBV10-3, the J gene TRBJ1-4, with D perhaps TRBD1 (5 bases). The CDR3 contains 16 residues. Germline loops: CDR1 ENHRY, CDR2 SYGVKD. V dropped 4 bases and J dropped 4 bases, with 16 bases sitting between them. DNA for the CDR3: TGTGCCATCAGTGCAGGAGCAGGGCTACTTAATGAAAAACTGTTTTTT. Its protein product is CAISAGAGLLNEKLFF.

The V call is TRBV7-9, the J call TRBJ2-7, with TRBD2 as a possible D gene (6 bases). Per the germline V gene, CDR1 is SEHNR and CDR2 is FQNEAQ (reference sequence). Trimming took 1 base from V and 5 from J, leaving 6 bases between them. The CDR3 covers 12 residues. CDR3 residues: CASSLGEDEQYF. CDR3 nucleotide sequence: TGTGCCAGCAGCTTAGGGGAGGACGAGCAGTACTTC.

The chain employs TRBV29-1 and TRBJ1-1; 10 bases line up with TRBD1. The ends lost 7 bases at V and 2 bases at J; junction bases unmatched: 4. Germline V gene data show CDR1 as SQVTM and CDR2 as ANQGSEA. There are 13 residues in the CDR3. DNA of the CDR3: TGCAGCGCTAAGACAGGGGGCAACACTGAAGCTTTCTTT. This gives the protein CSAKTGGNTEAFF.

The chain is built from TRBV7-6 and TRBJ1-2; 7 nucleotides agree with TRBD1. The CDR3 has 15 amino acids. Trimming at V came to 5 bases and at J to 3 bases, leaving 9 bases not matched to a gene. Germline CDR1 reads SGHVS; CDR2 reads FNYEAQ. CDR3 nucleotides: TGTGCCAGCAGCCCCCTCGGGACAGCCGACTATGGCTACACCTTC. Translating gives CASSPLGTADYGYTF.

Points on this clone: The sample holds other DNA sequences that translate to the same CDR3. The chain carries TRBV28 and TRBJ2-5; perhaps TRBD2 as D (6 bases). Germline lookup yields CDR1 MDHEN and CDR2 SYDVKM. Trimming removed 2 bases from V and 5 bases from J, with 9 bases in between. The CDR3 is 13 residues long. CDR3 region: CASSLGGQETQYF. CDR3 DNA: TGTGCCAGCAGTTTAGGAGGGCAGGAGACCCAGTACTTC.

The genes are TRBV18 and TRBJ2-5; 7 bases match TRBD2. The J segment lost 2 bases and the V segment lost 2 bases, leaving 5 bases of the junction unmatched. The germline CDR1 and CDR2 sequences are KGHSH and LQKENI. CDR3 length: 15 amino acids. CDR3 loop: CASSPKMREQETQYF. CDR3 nucleotides: TGTGCCAGCTCACCAAAGATGCGGGAGCAAGAGACCCAGTACTTC.

This chain joins TRBV6-5 and TRBJ1-2; 7 nucleotides agree with TRBD1. CDR1 MNHEY and CDR2 SVGAGI come from the germline V gene. The CDR3 runs to 16 residues. V was pared by 0 bases and J by 9 bases, with 13 bases of the junction left unmatched. CDR3 nucleotide sequence: TGTGCCAGCAGTTACTCGACTGGCCTCAGGGGGTGGAGCTACACCTTC. Translation: CASSYSTGLRGWSYTF.

In DNA, the CDR3 is TGCAGCGTACCCGGGACAGGGGGATATGAAGCTTTCTTT. It codes for CSVPGTGGYEAFF. V gene TRBV29-1 combines with J gene TRBJ1-1; 11 bases map to TRBD1. J was trimmed by 7 bases and V by 6 bases; bases with no gene match: 7. CDR1 SQVTM and CDR2 ANQGSEA come from the germline V gene. The CDR3 length is 13 residues.

This clone was detected only once. V is TRBV6-1 and J is TRBJ2-7; 10 bases match TRBD2. The CDR3 consists of 15 residues. CDR1 and CDR2 from the germline V gene are MNHNS and SASEGT. Trimming cost V 8 bases and J 0 bases; bases outside gene matches: 7. The CDR3, as DNA: TGTGCCAGCGGGAGTAGCGGGGGGAGCTCCTACGAGCAGTACTTC. It translates to CASGSSGGSSYEQYF.